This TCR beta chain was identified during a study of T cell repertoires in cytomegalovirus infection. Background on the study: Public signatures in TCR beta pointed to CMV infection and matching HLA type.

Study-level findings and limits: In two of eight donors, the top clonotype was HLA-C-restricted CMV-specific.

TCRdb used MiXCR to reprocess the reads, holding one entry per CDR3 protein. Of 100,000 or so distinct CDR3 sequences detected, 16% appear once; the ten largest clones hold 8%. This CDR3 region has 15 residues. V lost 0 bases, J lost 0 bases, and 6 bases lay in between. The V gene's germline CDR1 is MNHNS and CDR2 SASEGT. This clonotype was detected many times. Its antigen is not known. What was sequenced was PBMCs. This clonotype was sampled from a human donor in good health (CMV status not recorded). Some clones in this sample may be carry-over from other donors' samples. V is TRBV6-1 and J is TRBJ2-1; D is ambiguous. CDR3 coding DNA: TGTGCCAGCAGTGAAGCTCCGGGCTCCTACAATGAGCAGTTCTTC. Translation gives CASSEAPGSYNEQFF.